These 4 T cell receptor beta chains were all obtained from the same sample, sequenced in a study of human T cells and chemical hapten exposure. TCRdb ran MiXCR on the RACE reads and lists one entry per CDR3 protein. The table records 80,000 to 95,000 distinct CDR3 sequences, roughly 11% of them present only once. Time point reported: patch test 2, 6 weeks after DPC sensitization. Treatment given: therapeutic diphenylcyclopropenone sensitization with weekly scalp DPC. The sequenced sample was whole blood, obtained in connection with sensitization to the hapten diphenylcyclopropenone (DPC). All receptors come from a man younger than 35 with alopecia areata. Some clones in this sample may be carry-over from other donors' samples.

This clonotype was counted at least ten times. The CDR3 bases are TGTGCCAGCAGTCCGCGGGACAGGGGGGCGAATACGCAGTATTTT. This codes for CASSPRDRGANTQYF. J is TRBJ2-3 and V is TRBV12-3 or TRBV12-4, with 11 bases matching TRBD1. This CDR3 has 15 amino acids. The trim removed 5 bases at V and 7 bases at J, leaving 8 bases unmatched.

This rearrangement joins TRBV20-1 to TRBJ2-5; D gene ambiguous. This CDR3 has 15 residues. V was shortened by 5 bases and J by 5 bases, with 21 bases between the two germline ends. Germline CDR1 reads DFQATT; CDR2 reads SNEGSKA (reference sequence). CDR3 region: CSASPPADATETQYF. The CDR3 DNA reads TGCAGTGCTTCCCCCCCCGCGGACGCCACGGAGACCCAGTACTTC.

This clonotype was observed many times. The chain combines TRBV6-2 or TRBV6-3 with TRBJ2-6; D is perhaps TRBD1 or TRBD2 (5 bases each). V lost 10 bases and J 4 bases, leaving 17 bases between the germline ends. The CDR3 is 15 residues long. Germline V gives CDR1 MNHEY, CDR2 SVGEGT. In DNA, the CDR3 is TGTGCCATAGGGACCCCCGAGGCGGGGGCCAACGTCCTGACTTTC. Amino acid sequence: CAIGTPEAGANVLTF.

This clonotype was seen repeatedly, ten times or more. CDR3 amino acids: CASSLDRTGNTGELFF. The CDR3 nucleotides are TGTGCCAGCAGCTTAGACCGGACAGGGAACACCGGGGAGCTGTTTTTT. The rearrangement uses TRBV11-2 and TRBJ2-2; 7 bases are a match to TRBD1. Unmatched junction bases numbered 2, after V lost 0 bases and J lost 1 base. Germline V gene sequence: CDR1 SGHAT, CDR2 FQNNGV. The CDR3 sequence is 16 residues long.